This T cell receptor beta chain appears in the sequencing data of a study of cytomegalovirus exposure and HLA in healthy donors (dated 2017 in TCRdb). Study-wide context: In an earlier analysis of around 540 of the donors, about 260 Gb of sequence data and 120 million or so unique TCR beta sequences from 150 million to 200 million T cells were reported. Approximately 300 gigabases of sequencing data and approximately 85 million unique TCR sequences were included in an early release covering around 650 HLA-typed donors. Among the approximately 420 genotyped donors, around 81% belonged to the genetic ancestry cluster associated with self-reported Caucasian donors. The aim of the study was to test whether cataloging public T cell receptors could identify signatures of past pathogen exposure. The study profiled the T cell repertoires of hundreds of subjects by immunosequencing and related them to cytomegalovirus serostatus. Besides the first cohort of 500 to 700 subjects, a separate validation cohort made up of 95 to 150 different subjects was used. The study combined high-throughput TCR immunosequencing, statistical association of individual TCRs with disease status, and machine learning to predict cytomegalovirus infection status. To study patterns of TCR occurrence, a later analysis re-analyzed previously published TCR beta repertoires from just over 650 donors and added high-resolution HLA genotyping. Rather than drawing on any new phenotypic data, the later analysis identified candidate immune exposures from TCR beta sequences and the way those sequences occurred across donors. In an earlier analysis of several hundred of the donors, high-throughput TCR beta sequencing was used to judge whether each TCR beta V gene segment behaved as functional or pseudogenic. Donor age, sex, ethnicity and CMV serostatus were collected together with the repertoire data. A later genetic analysis took genome-wide SNP genotypes for about three fifths of the roughly 670 donors and used that subset as a discovery cohort. Every discovery cohort repertoire had been produced on one sequencing platform. HLA typing covered class I and class II loci at four-digit resolution. The number of donors typed differed by locus, with roughly 629-640 for A, B, C, DRB1 and DQB1, roughly 520 for DQA1, 606 for DPA1, and under 490 for DPB1. Because of strong linkage in the cohort, roughly five DR-DQ haplotypes were treated as single units for association and clustering. Among about 390 genotyped donors of the cohort, an average of roughly 240,000 unique TCR beta nucleotide sequences were sequenced per donor, around a sixth of them non-productive. Here is what the overall study found, with its caveats: Roughly uniform sequencing depth across donors was assumed in presence/absence analyses, although this assumption may not hold. The only immune exposure information available for the cohort was CMV serostatus. In a later analysis, TCR association rates were found to vary across HLA loci, with the most associated TCRs seen for DRB1 alleles and the fewest for HLA-C alleles. In an earlier analysis of around 500 of the donors, most TCR beta V segments appeared in productive rearrangements about 90% or about 30% of the time, broadly matching IMGT annotations. A later analysis found that most CMV-associated TCR beta chains appeared HLA-restricted, with HLA associations seemingly driven largely by CMV exposure. According to a later analysis, parvovirus B19, influenza, CMV and Epstein-Barr virus appeared linked to several top co-occurrence clusters. In the study, around 150 TCR beta chains were listed as associated with cytomegalovirus. Roughly 17 rarely observed V segments, including chromosome 9 orphons, were excluded from the earlier analysis of some 590 of the donors because counts were too low. A group of highly shared sequence variants was considered likely to be a technical artifact of the sequencing pipeline. In this cohort, only TCR beta chains were sequenced, and detectable features were limited by the absence of alpha or paired-chain data. Some IMGT-functional V segments, including TRBV6-2 and TRBV6-3, could not be distinguished by the 87-base-pair reads and were therefore excluded. V-gene and J-gene trimming of TCR beta chains was associated with a missense DCLRE1C variant in a later genetic analysis, and the association was replicated in an independent cohort. When HLA alleles, especially DR and DQ, strongly co-occurred, TCR associations were difficult to assign to individual alleles. The classifier was reported to diagnose cytomegalovirus status with high specificity and sensitivity in both the original and validation cohorts. The authors suggested that the approach could potentially be extended to other disease states and immunological phenotypes. Correlated functional status among segregating V segments might be attributable to linkage disequilibrium, but an unknown experimental factor could not be ruled out. According to a later genetic analysis, donors in an Asian-associated ancestry cluster had fewer N-insertions in productive TCRs than the approximately 700-donor mean. At a false discovery rate of 0.05, a later analysis linked 16,951 TCR beta sequences to specific HLA alleles. A further reported finding was that TCR beta sequences accurately predicted the HLA-A and HLA-B alleles for most subjects in the first cohort. Most TCR sequences were observed very rarely across donors, whereas some public TCRs were present in many individuals. In vitro tests confirmed that three of the cytomegalovirus-associated TCR beta chains recognize cytomegalovirus antigens. Because some donors lacked HLA typing at each locus, the association tests relied only on the typed subset. In a later analysis, HLA-associated TCR beta chains showed more clonal expansion and lower generation probabilities than non-associated chains that were equally common.

Relative to germline, V is missing 5 bases and J is missing 9 bases, with 12 bases of the junction outside any gene match. Spanning cysteine to phenylalanine, the CDR3 consists of 17 amino acids. Here the CDR3 DNA is all that survives: 51 bases in frame from base 1. The germline V gene sets CDR1 to SGHTA and CDR2 to FQGTGA. The library was prepared using the immunoSEQ multiplex PCR assay. For the multiplex PCR, a mixture combining 60 forward primers for TCR Vbeta segments and 13 reverse primers for TCR Jbeta segments was used. A multiplex PCR assay on genomic DNA amplified the CDR3 region of rearranged TCR beta genes. On the Illumina HiSeq System, the amplified TCR beta libraries were sequenced as 87-base-pair reads. In the original analysis: A later analysis counted tens of millions of unique TCR beta chains across the 650 to 700 repertoires, and 10 million to 11 million of these chains were shared by at least two donors. A nearest-neighbor algorithm error-corrected the raw reads and collapsed the reads into unique sequences, merging closely related sequences to remove PCR and sequencing errors. CDR3 sequences were aligned to IMGT reference sequences to assign V, D and J gene segments. For a sequence to be retained, at least a six-nucleotide match to both a V gene segment and a J gene segment was required. Rearrangements were called productive when the CDR3 lacked stop codons and stayed in frame with V and J; all others were non-productive. CDR3 was defined by IMGT convention, running from the second conserved V-encoded cysteine to the conserved J-encoded phenylalanine. Sequences without an unambiguous match to a single V gene segment were excluded from the earlier analysis of about 600 of the donors. In an earlier analysis of several hundred of the donors, V segments were called functional above 56.7% productive rearrangements and were called segregating when the between-donor standard deviation exceeded 5%. A statistical classification framework was built for diagnosing cytomegalovirus status from the catalog of TCR beta chain sequences. In a later analysis, V and J genes were assigned by comparing TCR nucleotide sequences against IMGT/GENE-DB human TR gene sequences. A later analysis assigned CDR3 sequences and most-parsimonious VDJ recombination scenarios with the TCRdist pipeline. In a later analysis, every TCR beta chain was defined by the combination of its CDR3 amino acid sequence and its V-gene family, and reads without a unique V-gene family were dropped. As a way to deal with suspected cross-contamination and a sequencing artifact, a later analysis dropped 592 nucleotide sequences that were highly shared and had low generation probability. In a later analysis, a clonal expansion index for each public chain was calculated from normalized within-repertoire ranks of inferred template counts. In a later analysis, generation probabilities were computed with a VDJ recombination model fitted to out-of-frame rearrangements, and the resulting probabilities were checked against IGoR. Hypergeometric tests were used in a later analysis to score TCR-TCR, TCR-HLA and TCR-CMV co-occurrence, with a repertoire-size bias correction applied to the TCR pairs. To estimate false discovery rates, a later analysis permuted the HLA or CMV assignments 20 times. In a later analysis, co-occurring TCRs were grouped using DBSCAN, with TCRdist sequence similarity added in when clustering inside HLA-allele-positive subsets. Repertoires with fewer than 30,000 or more than 120,000 public chains, plus five repertoires with anomalous nucleotide sharing, were excluded from co-occurrence clustering. The immuneACCESS repertoire file appears here via TCRdb, limited to in-frame rearrangements. These files lack a portion of the clones; in checked studies, under half of the deficit traces to unresolved V genes, and the cause of the others is not known. That table is the source of V, J and clone size, and D and trimming were worked out from the DNA. This sample is represented by under 200,000 clones; roughly 77% of them were singletons. Less than 5.5% of the sample is taken by the ten largest.

Worth noting for this clone: Its antigen remains unidentified. Base qualities are not provided; no much larger clone lies one nucleotide away.

In total, more than 500 healthy bone marrow donors made up the cohort. At the time of sampling, all cohort members were nominally healthy, though unrecorded immune exposures were likely present. The donor tested CMV seronegative and was one of the 352 seronegative cohort members. Every donor gave a peripheral blood sample, and the peripheral blood mononuclear cells from that sample were used for TCR beta sequencing. Genomic DNA extraction from the blood cell samples was performed with the Qiagen DNeasy Blood Extraction Kit. The chain is made from TRBV7-3 and TRBJ2-1; 14 junctional bases match TRBD2. Specimen: PBMCs. This TCR was sampled from a male donor in good health and CMV-seronegative. The CDR3 is CASSTIRLAGGPSEQFF. The DNA reads as follows: TGTGCCAGCAGCACCATTCGACTAGCGGGGGGGCCGAGTGAGCAGTTCTTC.